These T cell receptor beta chains were read from a single sample in a study of blood T cell repertoires in COVID-19. Sequencing used immunoSEQ multiplex PCR; TCRdb keeps in-frame clones, though not all of them. Among about 320,000 clones, 70% to 90% were seen once, and the ten largest hold approximately 5.2%. The sample was PBMCs or T cells enriched from blood (not recorded which). The origin of the receptors is a woman in her 30s who had recovered from COVID-19. Each CDR3 is given with its conserved first and last residue. D genes are given only for firm matches. Size is stated for part of the rows, as once, few or many counts, or as a class when the clone is expanded.

j_call: TRBJ1-2; v_call: TRBV25-1; clone_size: NA; d_call: TRBD1; cdr3_aa: CASSFGSGPGGRLGYTF
j_call: TRBJ2-5; v_call: TRBV6-6; clone_size: NA; d_call: NA; cdr3_aa: CASSQKETQYF
j_call: TRBJ2-7; v_call: TRBV10-3; clone_size: NA; d_call: NA; cdr3_aa: CAIKDGNYEQYF
j_call: TRBJ1-2; v_call: TRBV6-5; clone_size: NA; d_call: TRBD1; cdr3_aa: CASSSGQGNYGYTF
j_call: TRBJ1-1; v_call: TRBV29-1; clone_size: NA; d_call: NA; cdr3_aa: CSVGHPNTEAFF
j_call: TRBJ1-2; v_call: TRBV9; clone_size: NA; d_call: NA; cdr3_aa: CASSVGTGPYYGYTF
j_call: TRBJ1-4; v_call: TRBV11-1; clone_size: NA; d_call: TRBD1; cdr3_aa: CASTEGRDRKKLFF
j_call: TRBJ2-2; v_call: TRBV5-6; clone_size: NA; d_call: NA; cdr3_aa: CASSVVGRENTGELFF
j_call: TRBJ2-1; v_call: TRBV4-3; clone_size: NA; d_call: TRBD2; cdr3_aa: CASSQEPPRAGGPSSYNEQFF
j_call: TRBJ1-2; v_call: TRBV28; clone_size: NA; d_call: TRBD1; cdr3_aa: CASSPGQAPYGYTF
j_call: TRBJ1-4; v_call: TRBV19; clone_size: NA; d_call: TRBD1; cdr3_aa: CASGTGFEKLFF
j_call: TRBJ1-3; v_call: TRBV5-5; clone_size: NA; d_call: TRBD1; cdr3_aa: CASSFPGGATGNTIYF
j_call: TRBJ2-5; v_call: TRBV3-1/TRBV3-2; clone_size: NA; d_call: NA; cdr3_aa: CASSQEGRETQYF
j_call: TRBJ2-3; v_call: TRBV14; clone_size: few; d_call: NA; cdr3_aa: CASSQDATRGKQYF
j_call: TRBJ1-3; v_call: TRBV9; clone_size: NA; d_call: NA; cdr3_aa: CASSVARNGNTIYF
j_call: TRBJ1-5; v_call: TRBV27; clone_size: NA; d_call: NA; cdr3_aa: CASSLSWGGQPQHF